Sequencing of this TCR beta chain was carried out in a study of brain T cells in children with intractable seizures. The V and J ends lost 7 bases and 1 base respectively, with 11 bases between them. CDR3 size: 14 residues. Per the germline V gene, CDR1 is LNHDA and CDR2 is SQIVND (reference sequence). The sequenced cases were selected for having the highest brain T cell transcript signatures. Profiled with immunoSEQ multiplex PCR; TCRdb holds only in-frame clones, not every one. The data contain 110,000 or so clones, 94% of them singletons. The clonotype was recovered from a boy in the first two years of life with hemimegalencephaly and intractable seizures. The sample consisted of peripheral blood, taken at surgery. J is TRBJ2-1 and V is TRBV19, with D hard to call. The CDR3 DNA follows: TGTGCCAGTAACCCAGATAGGTCCTACAATGAGCAGTTCTTC. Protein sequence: CASNPDRSYNEQFF.